This TCR beta chain is drawn from a study of T cell responses to AZD1222 COVID-19 vaccine. V was trimmed by 3 bases and J by 4 bases, leaving 15 bases between them. CDR1 is SNHLY, CDR2 FYNNEI, per germline. The CDR3 covers 15 residues. General observations from the study: Clonal diversity was possibly underestimated, and the donors were mostly white British, with more females. Targets within unmutated variant regions were reportedly found for nearly half of spike-specific TCRs.

For this clone: Its target is unknown.

The method was immunoSEQ multiplex PCR; TCRdb's version includes in-frame clones alone and lacks a portion of them. The sample lists about 130,000 clones, just over 90% seen once, with under 1.2% in the top ten. V usage is TRBV2 and J usage is TRBJ1-2; tentatively, D is TRBD1 (5 bases). Here the sequenced sample was peripheral blood, taken 28 days after the second AZD1222 dose. The sequence was obtained from an adult who received the AZD1222 COVID-19 vaccine. The CDR3 bases are TGTGCCAGCAGTGAGCGGGGCTTGTATGGCTATGGCTACACCTTC. Its protein product is CASSERGLYGYGYTF.